Shown below are 27 T cell receptor beta chains from a single sample sequenced in a study of CD8+ T cells in alopecia areata. RNA extraction was followed by reverse transcription into cDNA, which acted as the sequencing template. Clones were read by immunoSEQ multiplex PCR, and TCRdb kept only the in-frame ones, dropping some. This sample has 140,000 or so clones, with approximately 51% found just once. The specimen was CD4+ T cells sorted from blood, collected at week 0. The origin of the receptors is a human donor with alopecia areata.

The gene calls are TRBV30 and TRBJ1-2; tentative D call: TRBD1 (5 bases). Germline lookup yields CDR1 GTSNPN and CDR2 SVGIG (reference sequence). This CDR3 region has 14 residues. V was pared by 3 bases and J by 4 bases, with 15 bases between. In DNA, the CDR3 is TGTGCCTGGAGCGTAGGGGCACAAAGCTATGGCTACACCTTC. Translating it yields CAWSVGAQSYGYTF.

V and J are TRBV29-1 and TRBJ2-1; the D gene could be TRBD1 or TRBD2 (5 bases each). The CDR3 loop spans 14 amino acids. Germline-derived CDR1 and CDR2 are SQVTM and ANQGSEA. V was clipped by 6 bases and J by 2 bases, with 14 bases between them. The CDR3 DNA is TGCAGCGTCGCCCCCCGGGGCGCCTACAATGAGCAGTTCTTC. This encodes CSVAPRGAYNEQFF.

The rearrangement links TRBV9 to TRBJ2-7; 10 positions match TRBD2. The V gene's germline CDR1 is SGDLS and CDR2 YYNGEE. The CDR3 loop spans 15 amino acids. V lost 4 bases, J lost 5 bases, and 9 bases stayed unmatched. CDR3 DNA: TGTGCCAGCAGCCCCCGGGCTAGCGGGAGTAACGAGCAGTACTTC. As protein: CASSPRASGSNEQYF.

The genes are TRBV30 and TRBJ2-7; D is possibly TRBD1 (5 bases). The CDR3 runs 13 residues. Trimming removed 1 base from V and 7 bases from J, with 14 bases in between. The germline V gene encodes CDR1 GTSNPN and CDR2 SVGIG (reference sequence). The CDR3 sequence: CAWSGTQLGEQYF. The CDR3 DNA reads as TGTGCCTGGAGTGGGACACAACTGGGGGAGCAGTACTTC.

This clone was recorded a few times. The gene calls are TRBV6-6 and TRBJ2-2; 12 bases agree with TRBD2. The CDR3 covers 15 residues. CDR1 and CDR2 from the germline V gene are MNHNY and SVGAGI (reference sequence). V trimming: 6 bases; J trimming: 3 bases; junction bases outside the gene matches: 2. The CDR3 DNA is TGTGCCAGCAGGAGACTAGCGGGAGACACCGGGGAGCTGTTTTTT. Its translation: CASRRLAGDTGELFF.

This chain uses TRBV10-3 with TRBJ2-6, with TRBD2 as a possible D gene (6 bases). There are 16 residues in the CDR3. Germline CDR1 ENHRY, CDR2 SYGVKD. The germline V and J ends were trimmed by 3 bases and 4 bases, with 13 bases remaining between them. CDR3 bases: TGTGCCATCAGTGAAGCGTTGGGGGGAGGGGCCAACGTCCTGACTTTC. Protein sequence: CAISEALGGGANVLTF.

This chain uses TRBV29-1 with TRBJ1-2; weak D call: TRBD1 (5 bases). Trimming cost V 4 bases and J 3 bases, with 18 bases left between them. CDR1 and CDR2 (germline): SQVTM, ANQGSEA. This CDR3 is built from 15 residues. As DNA, the CDR3 is TGCAGCGTTGGACAAAACATGGGGGGAGACTATGGCTACACCTTC. This gives the protein CSVGQNMGGDYGYTF.

The V gene is TRBV15, the J gene TRBJ2-7, with TRBD2 as a possible D gene (6 bases). CDR3 length: 14 residues. Trimming stripped 8 bases from V and 6 bases from J, with 20 bases between. Germline V CDR1 and CDR2: LNHNV, YYDKDF (reference sequence). The CDR3 DNA follows: TGTGCCACCTCCGTCGGAAGTGGGGGGAGCGAGCAGTACTTC. Translating gives CATSVGSGGSEQYF.

The genes are TRBV23-1 and TRBJ1-5, with D unresolved. TRBV23-1 is an ORF, with its function uncertain. CDR3 length equals 18 residues. Trimming cost V 0 bases and J 0 bases, with 15 bases left between them. The CDR3 coding sequence is TGCGCCAGCAGTCAATCGAGAGGGCGGAAAGATAGCAATCAGCCCCAGCATTTT. It is translated as CASSQSRGRKDSNQPQHF.

The chain links TRBV2 to TRBJ1-5, with TRBD1 as a possible D gene (6 bases). The CDR3 contains 14 residues. CDR1 is SNHLY, CDR2 FYNNEI, per germline. V gave up 6 bases and J gave up 6 bases, with 15 bases separating them. CDR3 in amino acids: CASSYTGPGQPQHF. The DNA of the CDR3 is TGTGCCAGCAGCTACACAGGGCCGGGTCAGCCCCAGCATTTT. The whole variable domain, filled in from reference TRBV2 and TRBJ1-5, reads EPEVTQTPSHQVTQMGQEVILRCVPISNHLYFYWYRQILGQKVEFLVSFYNNEISEKSEIFDDQFSVERPDGSNFTLKIRSTKLEDSAMYFCASSYTGPGQPQHFGDGTRLSIL.

The V and J genes are TRBV5-1 and TRBJ1-3, with a possible D match to TRBD1 (6 bases). Trimming shortened V by 2 bases and J by 4 bases, and 10 bases separated the two germline ends. Germline assignment: CDR1 SGHRS and CDR2 YFSETQ. The CDR3 contains 14 residues. Written as DNA, the CDR3 is TGCGCCAGCAGCTTACAGGGTAACGGAAACACCATATATTTT. Its protein product is CASSLQGNGNTIYF.

This chain connects TRBV7-2 to TRBJ2-1; 7 bases are shared with TRBD2. Germline V CDR1 and CDR2: SGHTA, FQGNSA. This CDR3 is 16 amino acids long. After removal of 6 bases from V and 0 bases from J, the junction contained 8 bases not matched to a gene. CDR3 in amino acids: CASRRGGSGSYNEQFF. DNA for the CDR3: TGTGCCAGCAGACGAGGCGGGAGTGGCTCCTACAATGAGCAGTTCTTC.

The chain joins TRBV29-1 to TRBJ2-5, with D possibly matching TRBD2 (5 bases). The J call may be wrong; the DNA end is better matched by TRBJ2-7. CDR3 length: 12 residues. Germline V CDR1 and CDR2: SQVTM, ANQGSEA. The CDR3 nucleotides read TGCAGCGGCGGCCCCCCCGAGGGCGAGCAGTACTTC. Translating gives CSGGPPEGEQYF.

This clone occurred a few times. The genes are TRBV29-1 and TRBJ2-1; 12 bases match TRBD2. This CDR3 is built from 14 residues. CDR1 and CDR2 from the germline V gene are SQVTM and ANQGSEA. V lost 7 bases, J lost 2 bases, and 3 bases stayed unmatched. The CDR3 sequence: CSALAGGAYNEQFF. The CDR3 DNA reads TGCAGCGCACTAGCGGGAGGTGCCTACAATGAGCAGTTCTTC.

The chain recombines TRBV28 with TRBJ2-4; 8 nucleotides line up with TRBD2. The junction had 7 bases not matched to a gene; V was cut back by 6 bases and J by 0 bases. Germline CDR1 MDHEN, CDR2 SYDVKM. This CDR3 has 16 residues. CDR3 DNA: TGTGCCAGCAGCCCCGGGGGGGCTGTAGCCAAAAACATTCAGTACTTC. This gives the protein CASSPGGAVAKNIQYF. Looking up the rest from reference TRBV28 and TRBJ2-4 gives the full variable domain: DVKVTQSSRYLVKRTGEKVFLECVQDMDHENMFWYRQDPGLGLRLIYFSYDVKMKEKGDIPEGYSVSREKKERFSLILESASTNQTSMYLCASSPGGAVAKNIQYFGAGTRLSVL.

The V and J genes are TRBV19 and TRBJ1-5; D is ambiguous. Germline V gene lookup returns CDR1 LNHDA and CDR2 SQIVND (reference sequence). V lost 6 bases and J lost 3, with 12 bases in between. This CDR3 comprises 14 residues. In nucleotides, the CDR3 is TGTGCCAGTAGCCCCGACGGATTCAATCAGCCCCAGCATTTT. It encodes CASSPDGFNQPQHF.

A few counts support this clone. The genes are TRBV19 and TRBJ2-6; perhaps D is TRBD1 or TRBD2 (5 bases each). Trimming took off 7 bases at V and 5 bases at J, with 15 bases between the two ends. Germline V gene lookup returns CDR1 LNHDA and CDR2 SQIVND (reference sequence). This CDR3 comprises 15 residues. The CDR3 DNA reads TGTGCCAGTACCAGCTTTGGGGGTTGGGCCAACGTCCTGACTTTC. Translation gives CASTSFGGWANVLTF.

The table lists this clone with a count of one. This chain uses TRBV9 with TRBJ1-1, with D perhaps matching TRBD1 (5 bases). This CDR3 spans 14 amino acids. V dropped 2 bases and J dropped 1 base, with 9 bases sitting between them. The germline V gene has CDR1 SGDLS and CDR2 YYNGEE. CDR3 DNA: TGTGCCAGCAGCGTTAGACAGACGAACACTGAAGCTTTCTTT. Protein sequence: CASSVRQTNTEAFF.

The chain has TRBV7-6 and TRBJ2-7; 7 positions agree with TRBD2. This CDR3 has 14 residues. Germline V gene sequence: CDR1 SGHVS, CDR2 FNYEAQ. V was pared by 2 bases and J by 6 bases, with 7 bases of the junction left unmatched. The CDR3 region has the DNA TGTGCCAGCAGCTTAACCCGAGGGGAGGGCGAGCAGTACTTC. It yields the protein CASSLTRGEGEQYF.

The rearrangement links TRBV14 to TRBJ2-1, with 11 positions matching TRBD2. CDR3 size: 16 residues. The germline CDR1 and CDR2 sequences are SGHDN and FVKESK. V was clipped by 6 bases and J by 3 bases; unmatched bases: 7. CDR3 region: CASSTIAGGFYNEQFF. CDR3 nucleotide sequence: TGTGCCAGCAGTACTATAGCGGGAGGGTTCTACAATGAGCAGTTCTTC.

This clone was seen only a few times. The chain employs TRBV29-1 and TRBJ1-2; D remains unclear. Trimming shortened V by 4 bases and J by 8 bases, and 11 bases separated the two germline ends. The CDR3 is 11 amino acids. Germline CDR1 reads SQVTM; CDR2 reads ANQGSEA. The CDR3 protein is CSVGTTGGYTF. The CDR3 nucleotides are TGCAGCGTTGGGACCACCGGAGGCTACACCTTC.

This sequence joins TRBV29-1 and TRBJ2-3; no definite D call. Trimming pared 7 bases from V and 1 base from J, leaving 9 bases between. The germline V gene has CDR1 SQVTM and CDR2 ANQGSEA. The CDR3 extends over 12 amino acids. The CDR3 coding sequence is TGCAGCGCCGAGGTGGGCACAGATACGCAGTATTTT. Amino acid sequence: CSAEVGTDTQYF.

This clone appeared many times. This chain uses TRBV30 with TRBJ1-1; D gene ambiguous. This CDR3 contains 13 residues. The V end lost 7 bases, the J end lost 5 bases, and 17 bases lay between the germline ends. CDR1 and CDR2 from the germline V gene are GTSNPN and SVGIG (reference sequence). The CDR3 bases are TGTGCCTTGAAAATTCACAAGGAGACTGAAGCTTTCTTT. This codes for CALKIHKETEAFF. Looking up the rest from reference TRBV30 and TRBJ1-1 gives the full variable domain: SQTIHQWPATLVQPVGSPLSLECTVEGTSNPNLYWYRQAAGRGLQLLFYSVGIGQISSEVPQNLSASRPQDRQFILSSKKLLLSDSGFYLCALKIHKETEAFFGQGTRLTVV.

The chain employs TRBV6-1 and TRBJ1-5; D unclear. V lost 6 bases and J 6 bases, leaving 18 bases between the germline ends. The CDR3 has 15 amino acids. Germline lookup yields CDR1 MNHNS and CDR2 SASEGT. The CDR3 here is CASSPSDGVGQPQHF. The CDR3 bases are TGTGCCAGCAGCCCATCGGACGGTGTCGGTCAGCCCCAGCATTTT.

The chain links TRBV9 to TRBJ2-5; 9 bases map to TRBD1. There are 13 residues in the CDR3. V lost 6 bases, J lost 5 bases, and 5 bases stayed unmatched. CDR1 and CDR2 from the germline V gene are SGDLS and YYNGEE. CDR3 DNA: TGTGCCAGCAACACAGGGGGCTTTGAGACCCAGTACTTC. It yields the protein CASNTGGFETQYF.

The CDR3 here is CASSKTSGRANEQFF. The DNA for the CDR3 is TGTGCCAGCAGCAAGACTAGCGGGAGGGCCAATGAGCAGTTCTTC. The chain combines TRBV7-8 with TRBJ2-1; 14 nucleotides agree with TRBD2. The J segment lost 6 bases and the V segment lost 5 bases, leaving 3 bases of the junction unmatched. The CDR3 loop spans 15 amino acids. From germline, CDR1 is SGHVS and CDR2 FQNEAQ.

The chain is built from TRBV6-5 and TRBJ1-2; no firm D call. CDR3 length equals 11 residues. V dropped 8 bases and J dropped 6 bases, with 10 bases sitting between them. CDR1 is MNHEY and CDR2 is SVGAGI in the germline V gene. The CDR3: CASAGGDGYTF. For the CDR3, the DNA is TGTGCCAGCGCAGGAGGTGATGGCTACACCTTC.